The clone carrying this T cell receptor (beta chain) was seen just once. The length of the CDR3 is 14 residues. Germline CDR1 reads MNHEY; CDR2 reads SMNVEV (reference sequence). With V trimmed by 6 bases and J by 8 bases, 10 bases remained unmatched. In the authors' workflow: How many nucleated cells were present was estimated from reference gene primer amplification. Sequenced by immunoSEQ multiplex PCR; TCRdb stores in-frame clones only, minus some. D and trimming were read from the DNA, whereas the V and J calls and clone size are those reported in that table. The data contain roughly 280,000 clones, approximately 89% of them singletons. The data are from a study of blood T cell repertoires in COVID-19.

This TCR was sampled from a man in his forties with active or convalescent COVID-19. The sample was peripheral blood. The chain combines TRBV27 with TRBJ2-1; 7 nucleotides agree with TRBD2. CDR3 nucleotide sequence: TGTGCCAGCAGATCTAGCGGTGCGGCCGATGAGCAGTTCTTC. It specifies CASRSSGAADEQFF.